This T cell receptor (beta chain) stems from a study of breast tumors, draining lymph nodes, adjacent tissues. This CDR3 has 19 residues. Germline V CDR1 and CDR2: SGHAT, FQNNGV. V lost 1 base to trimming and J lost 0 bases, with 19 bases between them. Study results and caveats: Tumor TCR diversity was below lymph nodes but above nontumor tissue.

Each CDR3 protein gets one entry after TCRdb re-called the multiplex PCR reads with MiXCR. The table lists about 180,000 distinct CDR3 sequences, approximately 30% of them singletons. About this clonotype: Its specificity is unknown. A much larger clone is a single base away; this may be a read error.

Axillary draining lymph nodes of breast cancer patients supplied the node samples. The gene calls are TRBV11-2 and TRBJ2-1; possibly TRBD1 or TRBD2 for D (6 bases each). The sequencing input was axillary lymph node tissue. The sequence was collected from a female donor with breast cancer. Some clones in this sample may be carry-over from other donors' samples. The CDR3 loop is CASSLGGAVGAGSYNEQFF. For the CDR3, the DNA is TGTGCCAGCAGCTTAGGGGGGGCGGTGGGCGCGGGCTCCTACAATGAGCAGTTCTTC.